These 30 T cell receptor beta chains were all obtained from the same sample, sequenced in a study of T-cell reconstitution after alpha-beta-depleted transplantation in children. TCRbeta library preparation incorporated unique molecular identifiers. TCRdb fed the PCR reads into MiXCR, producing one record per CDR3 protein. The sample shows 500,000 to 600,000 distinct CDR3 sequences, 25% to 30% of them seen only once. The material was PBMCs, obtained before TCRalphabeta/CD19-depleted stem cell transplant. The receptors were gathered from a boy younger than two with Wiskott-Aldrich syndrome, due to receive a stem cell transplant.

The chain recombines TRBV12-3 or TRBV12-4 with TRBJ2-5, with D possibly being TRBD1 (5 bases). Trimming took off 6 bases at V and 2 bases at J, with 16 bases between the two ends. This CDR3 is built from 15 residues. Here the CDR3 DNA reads TGTGCCAGCAGGCTAGGGGCTAACTTACAAGAGACCCAGTACTTC. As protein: CASRLGANLQETQYF.

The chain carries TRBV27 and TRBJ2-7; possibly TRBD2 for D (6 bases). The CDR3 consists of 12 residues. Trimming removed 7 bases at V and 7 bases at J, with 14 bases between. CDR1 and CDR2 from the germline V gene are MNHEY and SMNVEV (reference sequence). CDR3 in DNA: TGTGCCAGCACGTCCGGGACTTTGGAGCAGTACTTC. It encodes CASTSGTLEQYF.

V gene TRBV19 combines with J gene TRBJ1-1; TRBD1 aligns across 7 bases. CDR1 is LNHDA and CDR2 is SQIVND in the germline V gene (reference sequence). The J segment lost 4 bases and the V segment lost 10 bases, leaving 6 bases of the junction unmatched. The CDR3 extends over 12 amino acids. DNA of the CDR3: TGTGCCACATACAGGGGAACCACTGAAGCTTTCTTT. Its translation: CATYRGTTEAFF.

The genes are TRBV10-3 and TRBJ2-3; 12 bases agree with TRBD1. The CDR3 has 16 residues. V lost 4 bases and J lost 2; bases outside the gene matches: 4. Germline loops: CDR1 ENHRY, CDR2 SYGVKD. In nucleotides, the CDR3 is TGTGCCATCAGTGGCTGGGACAGGGGGCTCACAGATACGCAGTATTTT. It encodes CAISGWDRGLTDTQYF.

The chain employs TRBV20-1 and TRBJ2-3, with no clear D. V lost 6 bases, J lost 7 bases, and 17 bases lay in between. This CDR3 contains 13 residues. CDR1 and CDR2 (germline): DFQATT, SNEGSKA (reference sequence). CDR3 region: CSARWPSLNTQYF. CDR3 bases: TGCAGTGCCAGATGGCCCTCACTTAATACGCAGTATTTT.

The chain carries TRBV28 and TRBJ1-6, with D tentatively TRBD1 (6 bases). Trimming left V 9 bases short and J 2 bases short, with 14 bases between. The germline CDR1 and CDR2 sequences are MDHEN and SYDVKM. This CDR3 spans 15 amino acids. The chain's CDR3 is CASTRGLTYNSPLHF. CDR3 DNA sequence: TGTGCCAGTACCCGGGGGCTAACCTATAATTCACCCCTCCACTTT.

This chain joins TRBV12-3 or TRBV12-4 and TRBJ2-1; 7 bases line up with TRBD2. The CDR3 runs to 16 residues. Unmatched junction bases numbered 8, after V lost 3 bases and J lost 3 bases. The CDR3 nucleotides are TGTGCCAGCAGTTTTGACGCGGGAGCAAACTACAATGAGCAGTTCTTC. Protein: CASSFDAGANYNEQFF.

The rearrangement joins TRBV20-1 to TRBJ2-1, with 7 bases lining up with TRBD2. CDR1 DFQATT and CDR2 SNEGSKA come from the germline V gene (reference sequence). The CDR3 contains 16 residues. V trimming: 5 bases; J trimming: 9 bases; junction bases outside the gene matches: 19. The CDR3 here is CSAPLGGAGRWGEQFF. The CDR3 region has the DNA TGCAGTGCTCCCCTTGGGGGAGCGGGACGATGGGGTGAGCAGTTCTTC.

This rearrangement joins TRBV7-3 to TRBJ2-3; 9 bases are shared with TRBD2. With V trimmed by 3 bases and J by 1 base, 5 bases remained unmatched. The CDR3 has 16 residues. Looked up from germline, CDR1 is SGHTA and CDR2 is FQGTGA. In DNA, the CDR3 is TGTGCCAGCAGCTTTGGACTAGCGAGCCGCACAGATACGCAGTATTTT. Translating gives CASSFGLASRTDTQYF.

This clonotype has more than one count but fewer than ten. The CDR3 region is CASSWVLSSYEQYF. CDR3 in DNA: TGCGCCAGCAGCTGGGTACTCAGCTCCTACGAGCAGTACTTC. The V and J genes are TRBV5-1 and TRBJ2-7; D is ambiguous. V was cut by 3 bases and J by 0 bases, with 10 bases left in between. Germline V gene lookup returns CDR1 SGHRS and CDR2 YFSETQ. The CDR3 is 14 residues long.

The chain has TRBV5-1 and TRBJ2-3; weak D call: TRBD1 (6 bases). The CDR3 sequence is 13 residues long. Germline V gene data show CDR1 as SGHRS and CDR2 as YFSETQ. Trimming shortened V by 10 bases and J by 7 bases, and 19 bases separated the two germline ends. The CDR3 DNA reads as TGCGCCTCCAGCAGGGGAGATGTCTATACGCAGTATTTT. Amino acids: CASSRGDVYTQYF.

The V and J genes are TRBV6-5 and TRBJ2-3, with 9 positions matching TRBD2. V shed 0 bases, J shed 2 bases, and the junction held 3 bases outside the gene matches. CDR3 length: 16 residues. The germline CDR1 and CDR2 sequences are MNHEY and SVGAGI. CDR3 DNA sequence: TGTGCCAGCAGTTACTCTAGCGGGAGAGCCACAGATACGCAGTATTTT. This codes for CASSYSSGRATDTQYF.

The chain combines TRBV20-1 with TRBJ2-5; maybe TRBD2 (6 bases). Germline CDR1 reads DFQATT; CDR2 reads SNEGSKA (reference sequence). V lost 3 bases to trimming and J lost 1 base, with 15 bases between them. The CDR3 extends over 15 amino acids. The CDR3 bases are TGCAGTGCTAGCGGGAGCCCCGAATCCCAAGAGACCCAGTACTTC. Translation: CSASGSPESQETQYF.

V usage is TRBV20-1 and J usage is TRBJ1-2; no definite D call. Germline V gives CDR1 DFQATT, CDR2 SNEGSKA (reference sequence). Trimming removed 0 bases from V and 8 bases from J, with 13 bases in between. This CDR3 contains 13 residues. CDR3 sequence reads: CSARERRVGGYTF. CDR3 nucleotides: TGCAGTGCTAGAGAGAGGAGGGTAGGAGGCTACACCTTC.

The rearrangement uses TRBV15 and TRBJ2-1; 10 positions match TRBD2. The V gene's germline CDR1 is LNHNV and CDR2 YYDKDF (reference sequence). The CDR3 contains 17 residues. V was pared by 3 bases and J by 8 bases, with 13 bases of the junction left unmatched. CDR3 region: CATSSWTSGPHHDEQFF. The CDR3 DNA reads TGTGCCACCAGCAGCTGGACTAGCGGACCCCACCACGATGAGCAGTTCTTC.

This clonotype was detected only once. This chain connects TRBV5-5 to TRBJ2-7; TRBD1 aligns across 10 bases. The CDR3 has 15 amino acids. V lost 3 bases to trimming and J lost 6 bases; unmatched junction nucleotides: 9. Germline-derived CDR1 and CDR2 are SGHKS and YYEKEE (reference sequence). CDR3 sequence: CASSSMRDRGSEQYF. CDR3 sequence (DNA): TGTGCCAGCAGCTCGATGCGGGACAGGGGTTCCGAGCAGTACTTC.

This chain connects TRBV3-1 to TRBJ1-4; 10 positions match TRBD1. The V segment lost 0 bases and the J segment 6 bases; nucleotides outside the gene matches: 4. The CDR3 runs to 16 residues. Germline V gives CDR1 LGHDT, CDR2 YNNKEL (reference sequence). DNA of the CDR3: TGTGCCAGCAGCCAAGATCGAGGACAGGGGGATGAAAAACTGTTTTTT. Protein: CASSQDRGQGDEKLFF. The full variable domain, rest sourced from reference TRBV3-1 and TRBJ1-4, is DTAVSQTPKYLVTQMGNDKSIKCEQNLGHDTMYWYKQDSKKFLKIMFSYNNKELIINETVPNRFSPKSPDKAHLNLHINSLELGDSAVYFCASSQDRGQGDEKLFFGSGTQLSVL.

This CDR3 reads CSVTPQGAKNIQYF. In DNA, the CDR3 is TGCAGTGTTACACCACAGGGTGCCAAAAACATTCAGTACTTC. This rearrangement joins TRBV20-1 to TRBJ2-4, with D maybe TRBD1 (6 bases). Trimming left V 7 bases short and J 1 base short, with 14 bases between. Germline CDR1 and CDR2: DFQATT and SNEGSKA (reference sequence). The length of the CDR3 is 14 residues.

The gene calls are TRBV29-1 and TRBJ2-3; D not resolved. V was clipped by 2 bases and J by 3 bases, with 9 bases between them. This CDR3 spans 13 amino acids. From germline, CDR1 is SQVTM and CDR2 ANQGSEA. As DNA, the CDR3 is TGCAGCGTTGAATCCCGGCAGACAGATACGCAGTATTTT. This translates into CSVESRQTDTQYF.

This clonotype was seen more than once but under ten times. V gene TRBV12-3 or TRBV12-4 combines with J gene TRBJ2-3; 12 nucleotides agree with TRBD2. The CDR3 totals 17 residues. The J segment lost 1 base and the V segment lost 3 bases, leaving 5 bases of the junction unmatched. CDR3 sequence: CASSLTSGSLGTDTQYF. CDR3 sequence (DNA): TGTGCCAGCAGTTTGACTAGCGGGAGTCTCGGCACAGATACGCAGTATTTT.

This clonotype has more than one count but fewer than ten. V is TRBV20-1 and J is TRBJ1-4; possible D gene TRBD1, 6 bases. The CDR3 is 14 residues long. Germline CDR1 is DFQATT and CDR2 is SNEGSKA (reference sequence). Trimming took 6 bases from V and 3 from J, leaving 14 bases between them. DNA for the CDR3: TGCAGTGCCACCCAGGGGCCGCCTAATGAAAAACTGTTTTTT. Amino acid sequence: CSATQGPPNEKLFF.

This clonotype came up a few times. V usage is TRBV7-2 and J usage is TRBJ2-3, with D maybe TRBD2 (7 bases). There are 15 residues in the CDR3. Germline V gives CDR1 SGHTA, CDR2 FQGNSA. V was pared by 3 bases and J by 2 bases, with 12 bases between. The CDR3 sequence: CASSLGGRITDTQYF. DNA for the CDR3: TGTGCCAGCAGCTTGGGGGGGCGGATCACAGATACGCAGTATTTT.

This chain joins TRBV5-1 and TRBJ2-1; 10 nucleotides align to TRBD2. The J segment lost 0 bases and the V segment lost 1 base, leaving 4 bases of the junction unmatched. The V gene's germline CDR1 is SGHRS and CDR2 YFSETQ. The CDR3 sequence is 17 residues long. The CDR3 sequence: CASSLSLAGVSYNEQFF. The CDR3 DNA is TGCGCCAGCAGCTTGAGCCTAGCGGGAGTCTCCTACAATGAGCAGTTCTTC.

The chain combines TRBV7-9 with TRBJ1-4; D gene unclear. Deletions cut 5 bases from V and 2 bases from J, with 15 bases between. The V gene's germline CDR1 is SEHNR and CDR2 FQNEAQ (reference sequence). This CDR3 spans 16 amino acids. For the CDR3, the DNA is TGTGCCAGCAGCCTCGGTTCAACGGCGACTAATGAAAAACTGTTTTTT. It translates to CASSLGSTATNEKLFF.

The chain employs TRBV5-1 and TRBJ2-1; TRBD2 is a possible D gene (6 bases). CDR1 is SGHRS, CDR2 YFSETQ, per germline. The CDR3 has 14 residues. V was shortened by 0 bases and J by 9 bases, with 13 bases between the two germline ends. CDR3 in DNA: TGCGCCAGCAGCTTGGAGGGTCTAGCGAGTGAGCAGTTCTTC. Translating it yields CASSLEGLASEQFF.

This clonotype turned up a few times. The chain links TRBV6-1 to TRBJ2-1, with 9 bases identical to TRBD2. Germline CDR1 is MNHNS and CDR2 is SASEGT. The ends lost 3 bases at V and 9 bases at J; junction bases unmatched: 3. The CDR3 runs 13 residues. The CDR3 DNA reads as TGTGCCAGCAGTGAGGGACTAGCACGTGAGCAGTTCTTC. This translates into CASSEGLAREQFF.

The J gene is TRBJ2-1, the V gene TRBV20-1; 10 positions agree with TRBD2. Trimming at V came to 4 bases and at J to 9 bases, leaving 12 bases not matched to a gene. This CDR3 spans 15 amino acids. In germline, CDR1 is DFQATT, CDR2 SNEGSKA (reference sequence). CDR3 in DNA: TGCAGTGCTAAGACCCCCGGGACTAGCGTTTCTGAGCAGTTCTTC. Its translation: CSAKTPGTSVSEQFF.

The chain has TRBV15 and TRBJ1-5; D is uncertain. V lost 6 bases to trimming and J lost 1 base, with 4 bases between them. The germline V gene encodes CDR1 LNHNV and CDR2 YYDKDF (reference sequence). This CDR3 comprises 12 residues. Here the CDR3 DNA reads TGTGCCACCAGAATCAGCAATCAGCCCCAGCATTTT. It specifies CATRISNQPQHF.

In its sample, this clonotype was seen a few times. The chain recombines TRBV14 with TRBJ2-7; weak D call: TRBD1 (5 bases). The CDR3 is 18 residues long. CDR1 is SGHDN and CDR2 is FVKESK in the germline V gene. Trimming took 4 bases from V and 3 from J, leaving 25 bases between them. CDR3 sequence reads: CASSRSTPGDSLIYEQYF. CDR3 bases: TGTGCCAGCAGCCGATCCACACCCGGTGACAGTCTTATCTACGAGCAGTACTTC.

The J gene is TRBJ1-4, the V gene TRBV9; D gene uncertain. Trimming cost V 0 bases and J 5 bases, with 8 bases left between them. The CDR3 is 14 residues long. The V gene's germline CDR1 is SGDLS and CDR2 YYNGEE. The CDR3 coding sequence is TGTGCCAGCAGCGTAGGCCGAGAAAATGAAAAACTGTTTTTT. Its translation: CASSVGRENEKLFF.